This is a list of T cell receptor beta chains from one sample in a study of T cell responses to AZD1222 COVID-19 vaccine. The assay was immunoSEQ multiplex PCR, and TCRdb's table has in-frame clones only and misses some. The sample consists of roughly 56,000 clones, 75% to 90% of them appearing once. The source material was peripheral blood, sampled on day 0 of AZD1222 vaccination. These receptors all stem from an adult in good health. Both conserved end residues are part of each CDR3. Each record gives: V gene, clone size, J gene, D gene, CDR3 DNA, CDR3 protein. A D gene is named only where the DNA matches it firmly. The size field is filled for only some rows; it gives once, few, many or a size class.

V: TRBV6-5
size: -
J: TRBJ1-4
D: -
DNA: TGTGCCAGCAAATTGACAGGTTTTAATGAAAAACTGTTTTTT
CDR3: CASKLTGFNEKLFF

V: TRBV7-8
size: once
J: TRBJ1-6
D: -
DNA: TGTGCCAGCAGCTTAGCTGGGGCCCCCCTCCACTTT
CDR3: CASSLAGAPLHF

V: TRBV24-1
size: -
J: TRBJ1-1
D: -
DNA: TGTGCCACCAGTGATGCGGGGAGGGGAGGTGAAGCTTTCTTT
CDR3: CATSDAGRGGEAFF

V: TRBV9
size: -
J: TRBJ1-5
D: -
DNA: TGTGCCAGCAGCGTAGGGCAGGACAATCAGCCCCAGCATTTT
CDR3: CASSVGQDNQPQHF

V: TRBV16
size: -
J: TRBJ1-5
D: -
DNA: TGTGCCAGCAGCCAGGGGCTGGTCAATCAGCCCCAGCATTTT
CDR3: CASSQGLVNQPQHF

V: TRBV5-1
size: once
J: TRBJ1-2
D: TRBD1
DNA: TGCGCCAGCAGCCCAGGACAGGGTTGGGGCTACACCTTC
CDR3: CASSPGQGWGYTF

V: TRBV10-3
size: few
J: TRBJ1-1
D: TRBD1
DNA: TGTGCCATCACCCCGGGACAGGGCACTGAAGCTTTCTTT
CDR3: CAITPGQGTEAFF

V: TRBV7-8
size: once
J: TRBJ2-2
D: -
DNA: TGTGCCAGCAGCTCCGACAGATACACCGGGGAGCTGTTTTTT
CDR3: CASSSDRYTGELFF

V: TRBV10-3
size: once
J: TRBJ1-2
D: -
DNA: TGTGCCACCTCTCGCGGCGAAGACTATGGCTACACCTTC
CDR3: CATSRGEDYGYTF

V: TRBV6-6
size: few
J: TRBJ1-5
D: TRBD1
DNA: TGTGCCAGTTTACCGACAGGGTCTGGCAATCAGCCCCAGCATTTT
CDR3: CASLPTGSGNQPQHF

V: TRBV30
size: -
J: TRBJ2-2
D: TRBD2
DNA: TGTGCCTGGAGTGGGACTAGCGGGGGGGCCGGCACCGGGGAGCTGTTTTTT
CDR3: CAWSGTSGGAGTGELFF

V: TRBV5-4
size: once
J: TRBJ2-3
D: -
DNA: TGTGCCAGCAGGACAGACCCCACAGATACGCAGTATTTT
CDR3: CASRTDPTDTQYF

V: TRBV2
size: medium-sized
J: TRBJ2-7
D: -
DNA: TGTGCCAGCAGTGAGGACTCCTCCTACGAGCAGTACTTC
CDR3: CASSEDSSYEQYF

V: TRBV2
size: -
J: TRBJ1-1
D: -
DNA: TGTGCCAGCATTTTTGGGGTGAACACTGAAGCTTTCTTT
CDR3: CASIFGVNTEAFF

V: TRBV6-2/TRBV6-3
size: -
J: TRBJ2-1
D: -
DNA: TGTGCCAGCAGTTACCGGGGGTTAGGGAATGAGCAGTTCTTC
CDR3: CASSYRGLGNEQFF

V: TRBV24-1
size: once
J: TRBJ1-5
D: TRBD1
DNA: TGTGCCACCAGTGACAGGGACAGGGAATCTTATAGCAATCAGCCCCAGCATTTT
CDR3: CATSDRDRESYSNQPQHF